The 27 T cell receptor beta chains below all came from one sample that was sequenced in a study of T cell changes during pregnancy in multiple sclerosis. Only in-frame clones appear in the TCRdb table, and some are missing; sequencing was by immunoSEQ multiplex PCR. Among tens of thousands of clones listed, 90% were seen once. This specimen consisted of CD4+ T cells from peripheral blood mononuclear cells, obtained in the second trimester of pregnancy. These receptors were collected from a female donor with multiple sclerosis, enrolled in a pregnancy study.

This rearrangement joins TRBV29-1 to TRBJ2-5; tentatively, D is TRBD1 (6 bases). Trimming pared 7 bases from V and 0 bases from J, leaving 18 bases between. CDR1 SQVTM and CDR2 ANQGSEA come from the germline V gene. The CDR3 extends over 15 amino acids. The CDR3 DNA is TGCAGCGGGCTTACGGGCAGGGGTTACCAAGAGACCCAGTACTTC. It is translated as CSGLTGRGYQETQYF.

The rearrangement joins TRBV27 to TRBJ2-1; no reliable D call. V lost 5 bases and J lost 10, with 15 bases in between. Germline CDR1 MNHEY, CDR2 SMNVEV (reference sequence). The CDR3 is 13 residues long. The DNA for the CDR3 is TGTGCCAGCAGTCTCCTCGCCGGGTCAGAGCAGTTCTTC. Translating gives CASSLLAGSEQFF.

The CDR3 nucleotides read TGTGCCAGCAGCTTGGGCCAGTACACCGGGGAGCTGTTTTTT. It yields the protein CASSLGQYTGELFF. The J gene is TRBJ2-2, the V gene TRBV7-6, with unresolved D. The CDR3 contains 14 residues. V was pared by 3 bases and J by 3 bases, with 8 bases between. The germline V gene encodes CDR1 SGHVS and CDR2 FNYEAQ.

The chain links TRBV30 to TRBJ1-1, with TRBD1 matching over 8 bases. The CDR3 contains 13 residues. Germline-derived CDR1 and CDR2 are GTSNPN and SVGIG (reference sequence). The V gene end was trimmed by 5 bases and the J gene end by 3 bases; junction bases not matched to a gene: 5. The CDR3 loop reads CAWGEDRDTEAFF. In nucleotides, the CDR3 is TGTGCCTGGGGGGAGGACAGGGACACTGAAGCTTTCTTT.

This chain connects TRBV27 to TRBJ2-3; TRBD1 aligns across 10 bases. Trimming at V came to 4 bases and at J to 4 bases, leaving 5 bases not matched to a gene. The germline gives CDR1 MNHEY, CDR2 SMNVEV (reference sequence). This CDR3 has 15 amino acids. The CDR3 loop is CASSSGQGRADTQYF. The CDR3 DNA reads TGTGCCAGCAGTTCGGGACAGGGGAGGGCAGATACGCAGTATTTT.

The chain links TRBV5-6 to TRBJ2-5, with a possible D match to TRBD1 (6 bases). Trimming took off 2 bases at V and 1 base at J, with 9 bases between the two ends. The CDR3 spans 14 residues. Germline V CDR1 and CDR2: SGHDT, YYEEEE. The CDR3: CASSLGGAQETQYF. DNA for the CDR3: TGTGCCAGCAGCTTAGGGGGAGCCCAAGAGACCCAGTACTTC.

This chain joins TRBV7-8 and TRBJ2-7, with D possibly matching TRBD2 (6 bases). The length of the CDR3 is 14 residues. Germline CDR1 is SGHVS and CDR2 is FQNEAQ. V gave up 5 bases and J gave up 2 bases, with 13 bases separating them. CDR3 coding DNA: TGTGCCAGCAGCCCCGGAGCGGGTACCTACGAGCAGTACTTC. Encoded protein: CASSPGAGTYEQYF.

The rearrangement uses TRBV6-5 and TRBJ2-7, with D perhaps matching TRBD2 (6 bases). Trimming cost V 2 bases and J 7 bases, with 15 bases left between them. The CDR3 is 14 residues long. Germline CDR1 is MNHEY and CDR2 is SVGAGI. The CDR3: CASSYGARGTEQYF. In DNA, the CDR3 is TGTGCCAGCAGTTACGGTGCCCGGGGGACGGAGCAGTACTTC.

The chain has TRBV6-5 and TRBJ2-2; D is perhaps TRBD2 (5 bases). The CDR3 totals 13 residues. Germline CDR1 MNHEY, CDR2 SVGAGI. Trimming took 6 bases from V and 10 from J, leaving 15 bases between them. The CDR3 loop reads CASRDSSGVELFF. CDR3 DNA: TGTGCCAGCAGAGACTCTTCCGGGGTGGAGCTGTTTTTT.

The genes are TRBV11-3 and TRBJ2-7, with TRBD1 identical over 7 bases. V lost 5 bases and J lost 3; bases outside the gene matches: 7. This CDR3 is built from 14 residues. Germline CDR1 reads SGHNT; CDR2 reads YENEEA. CDR3 coding DNA: TGTGCCAGCAGCAGACGACAGGGAAGCTACGAGCAGTACTTC. This sequence encodes CASSRRQGSYEQYF.

The chain is built from TRBV5-6 and TRBJ2-7, with TRBD2 identical over 9 bases. Germline assignment: CDR1 SGHDT and CDR2 YYEEEE. The V and J ends lost 2 bases and 3 bases, in that order; junction bases with no gene match: 12. This CDR3 is 17 amino acids long. CDR3 protein: CASSFGLAGKKGYEQYF. For the CDR3, the DNA is TGTGCCAGCAGCTTCGGCCTAGCGGGGAAGAAAGGCTACGAGCAGTACTTC.

The rearrangement joins TRBV6-5 to TRBJ1-5, with D uncertain. Trimming stripped 2 bases from V and 6 bases from J, with 11 bases between. This CDR3 is built from 14 residues. Germline V gene lookup returns CDR1 MNHEY and CDR2 SVGAGI. In DNA form, the CDR3 reads TGTGCCAGCAGTTACGATTCGGGAACTCAGCCCCAGCATTTT. Protein sequence: CASSYDSGTQPQHF.

This clone appeared once. The chain uses TRBV5-1 and TRBJ2-2, with 9 bases matching TRBD2. Losses at the gene ends were 1 base for V and 5 bases for J; bases not matched to a gene: 6. CDR3 length: 16 residues. Germline V gene sequence: CDR1 SGHRS, CDR2 YFSETQ. The CDR3 DNA is TGCGCCAGCAGCTTGCCCGCGACTAGCGGTACCGGGGAGCTGTTTTTT. Amino acid sequence: CASSLPATSGTGELFF.

This chain uses TRBV19 with TRBJ1-2; D remains unclear. Germline CDR1 is LNHDA and CDR2 is SQIVND (reference sequence). V lost 0 bases to trimming and J lost 7 bases, with 12 bases between them. The CDR3 covers 14 residues. CDR3 loop: CASSIDPGFGGYTF. The CDR3 coding sequence is TGTGCCAGTAGTATAGATCCGGGGTTCGGTGGCTACACCTTC.

The gene calls are TRBV11-2 and TRBJ1-3; D unclear. This CDR3 has 14 amino acids. Germline V gene sequence: CDR1 SGHAT, CDR2 FQNNGV. V was trimmed by 2 bases and J by 4 bases, leaving 9 bases between them. The CDR3: CASSLSEGGNTIYF. The CDR3 DNA follows: TGTGCCAGCAGCTTAAGCGAGGGAGGAAACACCATATATTTT.

The CDR3, as DNA: TGTGCCAGCAGCTCCGACAGCTCTGGAAACACCATATATTTT. Its translation is CASSSDSSGNTIYF. The V gene is TRBV7-8, the J gene TRBJ1-3, with TRBD1 as a possible D gene (5 bases). The CDR3 consists of 14 residues. The V and J ends lost 4 bases and 0 bases respectively, with 7 bases between them. The V gene's germline CDR1 is SGHVS and CDR2 FQNEAQ.

By sample share, this clone is medium-sized. This rearrangement joins TRBV18 to TRBJ1-1; D may be TRBD1 (5 bases). The CDR3 has 15 residues. The V and J ends lost 0 bases and 5 bases respectively, with 13 bases between them. Germline V gene data show CDR1 as KGHSH and CDR2 as LQKENI. This CDR3 is CASSPPKGDHTEAFF. In DNA, the CDR3 is TGTGCCAGCTCACCACCCAAAGGGGATCATACTGAAGCTTTCTTT.

This clone came up a few times. The rearrangement uses TRBV10-3 and TRBJ2-2, with unresolved D. Trimming took off 5 bases at V and 5 bases at J, with 9 bases between the two ends. From germline, CDR1 is ENHRY and CDR2 SYGVKD. The CDR3 contains 13 residues. The CDR3 is CAISKLGTGELFF. CDR3 DNA sequence: TGTGCCATCAGTAAGCTAGGTACCGGGGAGCTGTTTTTT.

This chain connects TRBV27 to TRBJ1-2, with D uncertain. This CDR3 is 14 amino acids long. V was cut by 0 bases and J by 6 bases, with 11 bases left in between. Germline CDR1 and CDR2: MNHEY and SMNVEV (reference sequence). This chain's CDR3 is CASSLSRERHGYTF. CDR3 DNA: TGTGCCAGCAGTTTATCGAGGGAGCGCCATGGCTACACCTTC.

The gene calls are TRBV5-5 and TRBJ2-3, with no clear D. This CDR3 is built from 14 residues. Trimming removed 0 bases at V and 2 bases at J, with 7 bases between. The germline gives CDR1 SGHKS, CDR2 YYEKEE (reference sequence). In DNA, the CDR3 is TGTGCCAGCAGCTTGGACAGTCTCACAGATACGCAGTATTTT. This sequence encodes CASSLDSLTDTQYF.

This chain uses TRBV5-6 with TRBJ2-1, with no clear D. Germline CDR1 SGHDT, CDR2 YYEEEE. The CDR3 length is 14 residues. The V end was cut by 3 bases, the J end by 0 bases, with 7 bases between. CDR3 residues: CASSSLSSYNEQFF. CDR3 nucleotide sequence: TGTGCCAGCAGCTCCCTGAGCTCCTACAATGAGCAGTTCTTC.

The chain uses TRBV29-1 and TRBJ2-1, with 8 nucleotides matching TRBD2. CDR1 is SQVTM and CDR2 is ANQGSEA in the germline V gene. Losses at the gene ends were 4 bases for V and 4 bases for J; bases not matched to a gene: 6. This CDR3 comprises 14 residues. In DNA, the CDR3 is TGCAGCGTTGCTCTTAGCGGGGTTTACAATGAGCAGTTCTTC. Translated, it gives CSVALSGVYNEQFF.

The chain uses TRBV5-4 and TRBJ2-1, with 7 bases matching TRBD1. The CDR3 length is 15 residues. In germline, CDR1 is SGHNT, CDR2 YYREEE (reference sequence). V shed 2 bases and J 1 base; nucleotides not matched to a gene: 3. CDR3 residues: CASSFKQGSYNEQFF. The CDR3 region has the DNA TGTGCCAGCAGCTTCAAACAGGGGTCCTACAATGAGCAGTTCTTC.

This clone was detected once. The genes are TRBV10-3 and TRBJ1-2, with unresolved D. Trimming left V 2 bases short and J 4 bases short, with 5 bases between. The CDR3 extends over 12 amino acids. Germline V gene data show CDR1 as ENHRY and CDR2 as SYGVKD. The CDR3 nucleotides are TGTGCCATCAGTGAGAACAGCTATGGCTACACCTTC. Its protein product is CAISENSYGYTF.

J is TRBJ2-7 and V is TRBV7-9; 7 bases are shared with TRBD2. The CDR3 runs 17 residues. The germline V gene has CDR1 SEHNR and CDR2 FQNEAQ (reference sequence). V dropped 3 bases and J dropped 5; count of bases not matched to a gene: 16. CDR3 sequence: CASSFAKAGRGSNEQYF. CDR3 in DNA: TGTGCCAGCAGCTTCGCCAAAGCGGGACGGGGAAGCAACGAGCAGTACTTC.

The V call is TRBV19, the J call TRBJ2-1, with no clear D. This CDR3 is 12 amino acids long. The V gene lost 5 bases and the J gene lost 8 bases, with 10 bases spanning the gap. Germline V CDR1 and CDR2: LNHDA, SQIVND (reference sequence). The CDR3 loop reads CASSPFADEQFF. CDR3 sequence (DNA): TGTGCCAGTAGTCCATTCGCGGATGAGCAGTTCTTC. The whole variable domain, remainder taken from reference TRBV19 and TRBJ2-1, is DGGITQSPKYLFRKEGQNVTLSCEQNLNHDAMYWYRQDPGQGLRLIYYSQIVNDFQKGDIAEGYSVSREKKESFPLTVTSAQKNPTAFYLCASSPFADEQFFGPGTRLTVL.

This clone showed up just once. The V and J genes are TRBV29-1 and TRBJ2-2; D is unclear. Trimming took off 3 bases at V and 7 bases at J, with 12 bases between the two ends. The CDR3 has 13 amino acids. The germline gives CDR1 SQVTM, CDR2 ANQGSEA. CDR3 region: CSVESQVDGELFF. CDR3 nucleotide sequence: TGCAGCGTTGAGTCCCAGGTTGACGGGGAGCTGTTTTTT.